This note documents a single T cell receptor (beta chain) sequence. Its cognate antigen is unknown. CDR1 and CDR2 (germline): LGHNA, YNFKEQ. Germline trimming cut 2 bases from V and 7 bases from J; bases unmatched to any gene: 9. This CDR3 is built from 16 residues. The PCR contained 60 Vbeta and 13 Jbeta primers. The repertoire was sequenced with immunoSEQ multiplex PCR; TCRdb's copy has only in-frame clones and lacks some. The data contain about 140,000 clones, 65% to 85% of them seen just once; the ten biggest clones take up approximately 2.5%. These data are taken from a study of cytomegalovirus exposure and HLA in healthy donors. Study background: From donors who were HLA-typed, an early data release held 81 million or so unique TCRs. Study-level results: Certain sequence variants were highly shared and formed a cluster, and this cluster was likely a sequencing artifact.

The sequence was collected from a man aged 50-60 years in good health and CMV-seronegative. The chain links TRBV4-2 to TRBJ2-7; TRBD2 agrees at 12 bases. The sample consisted of PBMCs. This CDR3 is CASSQISSGGAGEQYF. The CDR3 region has the DNA TGTGCCAGCAGCCAAATTTCTAGCGGGGGGGCGGGGGAGCAGTACTTC.